Described below is a single TCR beta chain sequence and its context. Its antigen is undetermined. V trimming: 4 bases; J trimming: 5 bases; junction bases outside the gene matches: 2. Germline CDR1 reads MGHRA; CDR2 reads YSYEKL. This CDR3 comprises 13 residues. The data were obtained in a study of cytomegalovirus exposure and HLA in healthy donors. Whole-study results and caveats: Listed as cytomegalovirus-associated were 150 to 200 TCR beta chains. Later on, a genetic analysis was performed. It linked a missense variant in DCLRE1C with V- and J-gene trimming of TCR beta. Within a later analysis, the majority of CMV-associated TCR beta chains appeared HLA-restricted.

PCR was performed using 60 Vbeta and 13 Jbeta primers. Generated by immunoSEQ multiplex PCR, the TCRdb table keeps only in-frame clones and is missing some. The sample has under 150,000 clones, around 80% seen once; the top ten hold 2.5% to 3.5%. The TCR originated in a boy younger than 10 in good health and CMV-seronegative. The chain links TRBV4-1 to TRBJ1-2; 9 positions agree with TRBD1. Sequenced input: PBMCs. Here the CDR3 reads CASSRTGAYGYTF. The CDR3 nucleotides read TGCGCCAGCAGCCGGACAGGGGCGTATGGCTACACCTTC.